These T cell receptor beta chains were read from a single sample in a study of blood T cell repertoires in COVID-19. This table comes from immunoSEQ multiplex PCR, and its TCRdb copy is limited to in-frame clones, with some not included. The sample contains about 160,000 clones, more than 75% of which appear only once. Sequencing input: peripheral blood. The receptors shown here come from an older woman with COVID-19, enrolled during active disease. The CDR3 runs from the conserved cysteine through the conserved F or W. A D gene is named only where the DNA matches it firmly. Not every row has a clone size; where given, it reads once, few, many or a size class.

clone size	V gene	J gene	D gene	CDR3 DNA	CDR3 protein
NA	TRBV19	TRBJ1-1	TRBD1	TGTGCCAGTAGTATCACAGGGGGCCGCACTGAAGCTTTCTTT	CASSITGGRTEAFF
NA	TRBV30	TRBJ1-1	TRBD1	TGTGCCTGGAGCGCAGGACAGGGCCGAGCTTTCTTT	CAWSAGQGRAFF
NA	TRBV6-2/TRBV6-3	TRBJ2-3	TRBD2	TGTGCCAGCAGCAAGCCGGGACTAGCGGGAGTAGATACGCAGTATTTT	CASSKPGLAGVDTQYF
NA	TRBV7-3	TRBJ2-1	TRBD1	TGTGCCAGCAGCTTTGACAGGGGGGAATACAATGAGCAGTTCTTC	CASSFDRGEYNEQFF
NA	TRBV13	TRBJ2-5	TRBD2	TGTGCCAGCAGCCCTCTGGGTAGCGGGCGGGAGACCCAGTACTTC	CASSPLGSGRETQYF
NA	TRBV5-8	TRBJ1-5	TRBD1	TGTGCCAGCAGCATGGGACAGAATAATCAGCCCCAGCATTTT	CASSMGQNNQPQHF
NA	TRBV20-1	TRBJ2-1	TRBD2	TGCAGTGCTAGTCCGGGGGTAGCGGGCTCCAATGAGCAGTTCTTC	CSASPGVAGSNEQFF
NA	TRBV29-1	TRBJ1-2	NA	TGCAGCGTTGGGGTCCAGGTGTATGGCTACACCTTC	CSVGVQVYGYTF
NA	TRBV10-3	TRBJ1-1	NA	TGTGCCATCAGTAAGGAAGGGGGTCTGAACACTGAAGCTTTCTTT	CAISKEGGLNTEAFF
NA	TRBV29-1	TRBJ2-2	TRBD1	TGCAGCGTAGCCCGGACAGGCACCGGGGAGCTGTTTTTT	CSVARTGTGELFF
NA	TRBV7-6	TRBJ2-1	TRBD2	TGTGCCAGCAGCTCATGGACTAGCGGGGCCTACAATGAGCAGTTCTTC	CASSSWTSGAYNEQFF
NA	TRBV5-1	TRBJ2-1	TRBD2	TGCGCCAGTAGCCCGAGACTAGCGGGAGGGGCCTACAATGAGCAGTTCTTC	CASSPRLAGGAYNEQFF
NA	TRBV9	TRBJ1-6	TRBD1	TGTGCCAGCAGCGTAGATCAAGGGGGCGCGAATAATTCACCCCTCCACTTT	CASSVDQGGANNSPLHF
NA	TRBV5-8	TRBJ1-5	NA	TGTGCCAGCAGTTCGACAGAACCTTTAAGCAATCAGCCCCAGCATTTT	CASSSTEPLSNQPQHF
few	TRBV13	TRBJ1-2	NA	TGTGCCAGCAGCTTAGAAGGGGGAAGCTATGGCTACACCTTC	CASSLEGGSYGYTF
once	TRBV5-8	TRBJ2-1	TRBD1	TGTGCCAGCAGCTTCGGACAGGGGACTGAGAATGAGCAGTTCTTC	CASSFGQGTENEQFF
NA	TRBV27	TRBJ1-2	NA	TGTGCCAGGCTGGACATCCTGCCTAACTATGGCTACACCTTC	CARLDILPNYGYTF
NA	TRBV27	TRBJ1-1	NA	TGTGCCAGCAGTCCAACGGGAGGCACTGAAGCTTTCTTT	CASSPTGGTEAFF
NA	TRBV5-4	TRBJ1-1	NA	TGTGCCAGCAGCAGGAGTAACACTGAAGCTTTCTTT	CASSRSNTEAFF
NA	TRBV6-5	TRBJ2-2	TRBD1	TGTGCCAGCACTCCGGGACAGGGGATAACCGGGGAGCTGTTTTTT	CASTPGQGITGELFF
NA	TRBV6-5	TRBJ2-5	NA	TGTGCCAGCAGTCTGATCCAGACAACCCAGTACTTC	CASSLIQTTQYF
NA	TRBV7-9	TRBJ2-6	NA	TGTGCCAGCAGCCCCTACAGGGACTCTGGGGCCAACGTCCTGACTTTC	CASSPYRDSGANVLTF
NA	TRBV7-9	TRBJ1-6	NA	TGTGCCAGCAGCTCCAGTGGGGCCTGGGATAATTCACCCCTCCACTTT	CASSSSGAWDNSPLHF
NA	TRBV5-8	TRBJ1-4	TRBD1	TGTGCCAGCAGCACCGGACAGGGCAGGGCTAATGAAAAACTGTTTTTT	CASSTGQGRANEKLFF
NA	TRBV5-1	TRBJ2-1	NA	TGCGCCAGCAGCTTGGGACAGTACAATGAGCAGTTCTTC	CASSLGQYNEQFF
NA	TRBV5-5	TRBJ2-3	NA	TGTGCCAGCAGCTCCGAGGGGGGCGGGGGCCTCACAGATACGCAGTATTTT	CASSSEGGGGLTDTQYF
NA	TRBV5-1	TRBJ2-3	TRBD1	TGCGCCAGCAGCTTGGGTGAGGGGGCGCAAGCAGATACGCAGTATTTT	CASSLGEGAQADTQYF
NA	TRBV7-3	TRBJ2-5	TRBD2	TGTGCCAGCAGCTTAGCGGTAGCGGGACAACAAGAGACCCAGTACTTC	CASSLAVAGQQETQYF
NA	TRBV9	TRBJ1-2	NA	TGTGCCAGCAGCGTAAGCCTCAGGTCCGGCTACACCTTC	CASSVSLRSGYTF
NA	TRBV5-1	TRBJ2-2	NA	TGCGCCAGCAGCCTTCAGGGAGGCACCGGGGAGCTGTTTTTT	CASSLQGGTGELFF
NA	TRBV5-4	TRBJ1-2	TRBD1	TGTGCCAGCAGATCGACAGGGGGTAACTATGGCTACACCTTC	CASRSTGGNYGYTF
few	TRBV5-1	TRBJ1-2	NA	TGCGCCAGCAGCTTGGCTGGAGGGTCTAACTATGGCTACACCTTC	CASSLAGGSNYGYTF
NA	TRBV3-1/TRBV3-2	TRBJ1-5	TRBD1	TGTGCCAGCAGCCAACAACAGGGGACGAATCAGCCCCAGCATTTT	CASSQQQGTNQPQHF
NA	TRBV7-9	TRBJ2-7	TRBD2	TGTGCCAGCAGGGGGGGGTATTCCTACGAGCAGTACTTC	CASRGGYSYEQYF
NA	TRBV19	TRBJ2-5	TRBD1	TGTGCCAGTAGATTAAACAGGGGGGATAAAGAGACCCAGTACTTC	CASRLNRGDKETQYF
NA	TRBV2	TRBJ1-5	TRBD1	TGTGCCAGCAGGGGACAGGGCGGTTGGCAGCCCCAGCATTTT	CASRGQGGWQPQHF
NA	TRBV18	TRBJ1-5	TRBD1	TGTGCCAGCTCACCCGACAGGGGGGCGGTACAGCCCCAGCATTTT	CASSPDRGAVQPQHF
NA	TRBV24-1	TRBJ2-1	TRBD2	TGTGCCACCAGTGATACCGGGACTAGCGGGGGGCCCGGGGATGAGCAGTTCTTC	CATSDTGTSGGPGDEQFF
NA	TRBV9	TRBJ1-6	NA	TGTGCCAGCAGCGTATCGCCGGGGGATTCACCCCTCCACTTT	CASSVSPGDSPLHF
NA	TRBV6-5	TRBJ1-2	TRBD1	TGTGCCAGCAGCCTAAGGGGGCGGCTTGGCTACACCTTC	CASSLRGRLGYTF
NA	TRBV2	TRBJ1-1	NA	TGTGCCAGCAGTGTACGGGGGATGAGGACTGAAGCTTTCTTT	CASSVRGMRTEAFF
NA	TRBV10-1	TRBJ2-5	NA	TGCGCCAGCAGGATACCACAGGTGGTGGAGACCCAGTACTTC	CASRIPQVVETQYF
NA	TRBV25-1	TRBJ1-2	TRBD1	TGTGCCAGCAGTGAAAGAGACAGGGGATATGGCTACACCTTC	CASSERDRGYGYTF
NA	TRBV5-1	TRBJ2-6	NA	TGCGCCAGCGCCCGGGTAACAGGTTACTCTGGGGCCAACGTCCTGACTTTC	CASARVTGYSGANVLTF
NA	TRBV18	TRBJ1-1	NA	TGTGCCAGCTCACCACCGGTAGGGGACACTGAAGCTTTCTTT	CASSPPVGDTEAFF
NA	TRBV27	TRBJ1-2	NA	TGTGCCAGCAGTCCCAGGGGCTATGGCTACACCTTC	CASSPRGYGYTF
NA	TRBV7-3	TRBJ2-5	NA	TGTGCCAGCAGCTTAAGACCCAGCCCAGGGGAGACCCAGTACTTC	CASSLRPSPGETQYF
few	TRBV19	TRBJ1-3	NA	TGTGCCAGTAGTCGGCCGGGGGAGGGAAACACCATATATTTT	CASSRPGEGNTIYF
NA	TRBV30	TRBJ1-2	NA	TGTGCCTGGAGTGTATCGGGGGGCGGCTACACCTTC	CAWSVSGGGYTF
NA	TRBV15	TRBJ1-5	NA	TGTGCCACCAGCAGAGATCCCCTCGCAGGGGTGAATCAGCCCCAGCATTTT	CATSRDPLAGVNQPQHF
few	TRBV11-3	TRBJ2-6	TRBD1	TGTGCCAGCAGCTTTTCCCCGGGACAGGGGATCATTGCTGGGGCCAACGTCCTGACTTTC	CASSFSPGQGIIAGANVLTF
once	TRBV7-3	TRBJ2-5	TRBD2	TGTGCCAGCAGCCTCTTAGGGGCAGCGGGAGTCGGGGAGACCCAGTACTTC	CASSLLGAAGVGETQYF
once	TRBV12-5	TRBJ1-5	NA	TGTGCTAGTGGTTTGGGTTCGGGTAGGAATCAGCCCCAGCATTTT	CASGLGSGRNQPQHF